These 20 T cell receptor beta chains share one sample of origin, sequenced in a study of blood T cell repertoires in COVID-19 (dated by TCRdb to 2020 to 2022). The library came from the immunoSEQ multiplex PCR assay. TCRdb re-hosts the immuneACCESS table, in-frame sequences only. Its copies lack some clones; in the studies checked, an unresolved V gene accounts for under half of them, and the cause for the rest is not known. The sample table lists 300,000 to 450,000 clones, 75% to 90% of them with a count of one. The ten largest clones capture approximately 3.6% of the sample. The sequencing input was peripheral blood. All receptors derive from a woman younger than 35 with acute or convalescent COVID-19.

This clone has just a few counts. The chain couples TRBV10-2 to TRBJ1-6; no clear D gene. Trimming stripped 7 bases from V and 7 bases from J, with 17 bases between. The CDR3 is 15 residues long. Per germline, CDR1 WSHSY and CDR2 SAAADI. The CDR3 DNA follows: TGCGCCAGCATGAATATGGCCCGCACGAATTCACCCCTCCACTTT. This gives the protein CASMNMARTNSPLHF.

In this sample, this clone turned up once. V gene TRBV10-3 combines with J gene TRBJ1-2; D gene uncertain. CDR1 is ENHRY and CDR2 is SYGVKD in the germline V gene. V dropped 1 base and J dropped 8 bases, with 11 bases sitting between them. The CDR3 loop spans 13 amino acids. CDR3 sequence: CAISEFGPSGYTF. The CDR3, as DNA: TGTGCCATCAGTGAGTTTGGGCCTTCCGGCTACACCTTC.

This chain connects TRBV28 to TRBJ1-1, with 12 bases that match TRBD1. The CDR3 covers 17 residues. Per the germline V gene, CDR1 is MDHEN and CDR2 is SYDVKM. V dropped 6 bases and J dropped 1; count of bases not matched to a gene: 9. CDR3 bases: TGTGCCAGCAGGCCCGGGACAGGGGGCTACCGGAACACTGAAGCTTTCTTT. This encodes CASRPGTGGYRNTEAFF.

The chain employs TRBV5-5 and TRBJ1-2; D may be TRBD1 (5 bases). V was clipped by 0 bases and J by 8 bases, with 11 bases between them. Germline assignment: CDR1 SGHKS and CDR2 YYEKEE (reference sequence). This CDR3 has 13 residues. CDR3 sequence reads: CASSLGGATGYTF. The CDR3 nucleotides are TGTGCCAGCAGCTTGGGTGGGGCAACGGGCTACACCTTC.

V is TRBV9 and J is TRBJ2-7; 9 bases line up with TRBD1. CDR3 length equals 17 residues. The germline CDR1 and CDR2 sequences are SGDLS and YYNGEE. Unmatched junction bases numbered 15, after V lost 4 bases and J lost 4 bases. The CDR3, as DNA: TGTGCCAGCAGCATGAGCTCAGGCGGACAGGGGATTTACGAGCAGTACTTC. It encodes CASSMSSGGQGIYEQYF. Full variable domain (remainder filled in from reference TRBV9 and TRBJ2-7): DSGVTQTPKHLITATGQRVTLRCSPRSGDLSVYWYQQSLDQGLQFLIQYYNGEERAKGNILERFSAQQFPDLHSELNLSSLELGDSALYFCASSMSSGGQGIYEQYFGPGTRLTVT.

This clone was detected only once. This rearrangement joins TRBV10-3 to TRBJ1-1; 8 nucleotides match TRBD1. V was pared by 7 bases and J by 4 bases, with 8 bases of the junction left unmatched. Germline CDR1 ENHRY, CDR2 SYGVKD. CDR3 length equals 14 residues. The CDR3 protein is CAITPGQGSTEAFF. The CDR3 coding sequence is TGTGCCATCACCCCAGGACAGGGAAGCACTGAAGCTTTCTTT.

The gene calls are TRBV27 and TRBJ2-1; 9 positions match TRBD1. Losses at the gene ends were 3 bases for V and 4 bases for J; bases not matched to a gene: 4. Germline V gene data show CDR1 as MNHEY and CDR2 as SMNVEV (reference sequence). CDR3 length: 15 residues. The CDR3 region has the DNA TGTGCCAGCAGTTTTGAGACAGGGGGATACAATGAGCAGTTCTTC. Its translation: CASSFETGGYNEQFF.

The chain employs TRBV29-1 and TRBJ2-7; D might be TRBD2 (5 bases). Trimming stripped 5 bases from V and 0 bases from J, with 14 bases between. The CDR3 consists of 14 residues. Germline V lookup: CDR1 SQVTM, CDR2 ANQGSEA. The CDR3 loop reads CSVLVAGGSYEQYF. In DNA, the CDR3 is TGCAGCGTTCTTGTGGCGGGCGGCTCCTACGAGCAGTACTTC.

The gene calls are TRBV11-2 and TRBJ1-4, with 7 nucleotides matching TRBD1. This CDR3 comprises 15 residues. From germline, CDR1 is SGHAT and CDR2 FQNNGV. V was pared by 2 bases and J by 5 bases, with 5 bases of the junction left unmatched. The CDR3 DNA reads TGTGCCAGCAGCTTACGGGGACAGCCGAATGAAAAACTGTTTTTT. Translation gives CASSLRGQPNEKLFF.

This sequence joins TRBV30 and TRBJ1-1, with TRBD1 as a possible D gene (5 bases). V was shortened by 5 bases and J by 4 bases, with 14 bases between the two germline ends. The CDR3 spans 13 residues. The germline V gene encodes CDR1 GTSNPN and CDR2 SVGIG (reference sequence). This chain's CDR3 is CAWGIGGVTEAFF. The CDR3 DNA follows: TGTGCCTGGGGGATCGGAGGGGTCACTGAAGCTTTCTTT.

The V call is TRBV3-1 (or the pseudogene TRBV3-2), the J call TRBJ2-1; 8 bases agree with TRBD2. Trimming at V came to 4 bases and at J to 7 bases, leaving 9 bases not matched to a gene. Germline CDR1 and CDR2: LGHDT and YNNKEL (reference sequence). This CDR3 has 15 residues. The chain's CDR3 is CASSPPGLDINEQFF. In nucleotides, the CDR3 is TGTGCCAGCAGCCCCCCGGGACTAGATATAAATGAGCAGTTCTTC.

Here the CDR3 DNA reads TGTGCCAGCAGGTATCCGATTAAAAAGGAGAATTCACCCCTCCACTTT. Amino acids: CASRYPIKKENSPLHF. This sequence joins TRBV6-4 and TRBJ1-6, with unresolved D. The CDR3 is 16 residues long. Germline V gene lookup returns CDR1 MRHNA and CDR2 SNTAGT. V gave up 6 bases and J gave up 7 bases, with 19 bases separating them.

This clone has only a few counts. The chain uses TRBV6-5 and TRBJ1-2; D perhaps matches TRBD1 (6 bases). The germline V gene encodes CDR1 MNHEY and CDR2 SVGAGI. The CDR3 length is 13 residues. The V end was cut by 5 bases, the J end by 3 bases, with 10 bases between. CDR3 bases: TGTGCCAGCAGTCGGACAGATCACTATGGCTACACCTTC. It specifies CASSRTDHYGYTF.

The gene calls are TRBV28 and TRBJ1-5; TRBD1 matches at 8 bases. CDR1 is MDHEN, CDR2 SYDVKM, per germline. V was pared by 7 bases and J by 6 bases, with 11 bases of the junction left unmatched. The CDR3 covers 15 residues. The CDR3 sequence: CASNSDRGGSQPQHF. The CDR3 DNA is TGTGCCAGCAACTCCGACAGGGGAGGTAGTCAGCCCCAGCATTTT.

This rearrangement joins TRBV28 to TRBJ2-7; 9 positions agree with TRBD1. Germline V gene lookup returns CDR1 MDHEN and CDR2 SYDVKM. The V segment lost 5 bases and the J segment 7 bases; nucleotides outside the gene matches: 12. The CDR3 extends over 15 amino acids. The CDR3 spells CASSLGTGREGEQYF. CDR3 DNA: TGTGCCAGCAGTCTCGGGACAGGGCGAGAGGGGGAGCAGTACTTC.

The chain employs TRBV24-1 and TRBJ2-1; the D is unclear. The germline V gene encodes CDR1 KGHDR and CDR2 SFDVKD. The CDR3 runs 13 residues. The ends were cut back, 4 bases at V and 6 bases at J, with 9 bases in the middle. CDR3 nucleotides: TGTGCCACCAGTGACCCCCAGGCCAATGAGCAGTTCTTC. Amino acids: CATSDPQANEQFF.

The chain links TRBV10-3 to TRBJ2-3; a possible D gene is TRBD2 (6 bases). CDR3 size: 13 residues. Germline V lookup: CDR1 ENHRY, CDR2 SYGVKD. The germline V and J ends were trimmed by 10 bases and 5 bases, with 16 bases remaining between them. Here the CDR3 reads CATHREREDTQYF. The CDR3, as DNA: TGTGCCACCCACCGGGAGAGGGAAGATACGCAGTATTTT.

V is TRBV18 and J is TRBJ2-1; 9 bases are shared with TRBD1. This CDR3 has 16 amino acids. Trimming removed 3 bases from V and 3 bases from J; junction bases left unmatched: 6. The germline V gene has CDR1 KGHSH and CDR2 LQKENI. The CDR3 protein is CASSPPDRGYYNEQFF. In DNA form, the CDR3 reads TGTGCCAGCTCACCCCCAGACAGGGGGTACTACAATGAGCAGTTCTTC.

This rearrangement joins TRBV29-1 to TRBJ2-5; 9 bases align to TRBD1. CDR1 and CDR2 from the germline V gene are SQVTM and ANQGSEA. This CDR3 has 13 amino acids. The V gene end was trimmed by 1 base and the J gene end by 4 bases; junction bases not matched to a gene: 1. The CDR3 DNA sequence: TGCAGCGTTGAAGGGGGACAGGGAGAGACCCAGTACTTC. Translating gives CSVEGGQGETQYF.

The CDR3 DNA sequence: TGTGCCACCAGTGCACGGGAAAGATACACAGATACGCAGTATTTT. It encodes CATSARERYTDTQYF. The chain employs TRBV24-1 and TRBJ2-3; TRBD2 is a possible D gene (5 bases). The CDR3 sequence is 15 residues long. From germline, CDR1 is KGHDR and CDR2 SFDVKD. V lost 5 bases, J lost 2 bases, and 13 bases lay in between.